This T cell receptor beta chain was recovered during a study of T cell responses to AZD1222 COVID-19 vaccine. Method: immunoSEQ multiplex PCR; TCRdb's copy keeps in-frame clones and lacks some. The table lists 35,000 to 45,000 clones, around 80% of them singletons. Germline loops: CDR1 LNHDA, CDR2 SQIVND (reference sequence). The CDR3 spans 12 residues. V dropped 6 bases and J dropped 8 bases, with 13 bases sitting between them. The source is an adult who received the AZD1222 COVID-19 vaccine. Material: peripheral blood, obtained 28 days after the second AZD1222 dose. The chain links TRBV19 to TRBJ1-2, with D perhaps TRBD1 (6 bases). The DNA for the CDR3 is TGTGCCAGTAGAACGGGGGCGCGGGGCTACACCTTC. Translated, it gives CASRTGARGYTF.